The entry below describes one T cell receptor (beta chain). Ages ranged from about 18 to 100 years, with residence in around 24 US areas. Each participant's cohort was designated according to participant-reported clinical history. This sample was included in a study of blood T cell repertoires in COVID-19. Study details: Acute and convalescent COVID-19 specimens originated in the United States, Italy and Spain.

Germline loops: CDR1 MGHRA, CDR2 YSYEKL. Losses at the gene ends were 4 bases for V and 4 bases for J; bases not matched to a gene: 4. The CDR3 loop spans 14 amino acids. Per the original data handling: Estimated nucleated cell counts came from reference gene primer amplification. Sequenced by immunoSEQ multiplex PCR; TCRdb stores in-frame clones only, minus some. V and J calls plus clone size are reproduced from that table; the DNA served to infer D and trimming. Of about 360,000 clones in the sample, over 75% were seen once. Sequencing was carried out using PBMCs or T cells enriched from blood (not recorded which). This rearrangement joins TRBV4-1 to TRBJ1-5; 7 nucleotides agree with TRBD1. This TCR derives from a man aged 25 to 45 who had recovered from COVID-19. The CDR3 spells CASSLGQVNQPQHF. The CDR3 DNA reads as TGCGCCAGCAGCCTTGGACAGGTTAATCAGCCCCAGCATTTT.